This T cell receptor beta chain came from a study of OX40 agonist ivuxolimab in advanced cancers. About the study: Every 2 weeks, patients got intravenous ivuxolimab at one of six dose levels (0.01-10 mg/kg). Study-wide results and caveats: People who partly responded at 0.1-3.0 mg/kg had some of the least clonal expansion seen. At 0.1 to 3.0 mg/kg and by week 6, clonal expansion occurred in CD4+ and CD8+ blood T cells.

Concerning this clone itself: The antigen is not known.

Produced via immunoSEQ multiplex PCR; TCRdb's table is partial and in-frame only. The data show tens of thousands of clones, 88% seen once. CDR1 and CDR2 (germline): SNHLY, FYNNEI. V shed 1 base and J shed 0 bases, with 7 bases lying between them. The CDR3 contains 15 residues. The clonotype originates from an adult with an advanced solid tumor such as melanoma, head and neck, liver or kidney cancer. Source: CD4+ or CD8+ T cells sorted from blood, taken in a trial of the OX40 agonist ivuxolimab. The chain joins TRBV2 to TRBJ1-3; D unresolved. DNA of the CDR3: TGTGCCAGCAGTGAAGGGTGGAACTCTGGAAACACCATATATTTT. Amino acids: CASSEGWNSGNTIYF.